Presented here are 8 T cell receptor beta chains from one specimen sequenced in a study of T cell responses to AZD1222 COVID-19 vaccine. This table comes from immunoSEQ multiplex PCR, and its TCRdb copy is limited to in-frame clones, with some not included. The sample has approximately 140,000 clones; over 75% are singletons. This specimen consisted of peripheral blood, obtained 28 days after the second AZD1222 dose. The receptors stem from an adult who received the AZD1222 COVID-19 vaccine.

The chain links TRBV4-1 to TRBJ1-5; D remains ambiguous. This CDR3 has 14 amino acids. CDR1 and CDR2 from the germline V gene are MGHRA and YSYEKL. V lost 4 bases and J 7 bases, leaving 14 bases between the germline ends. CDR3 nucleotide sequence: TGCGCCAGCAGCCTGGAACCTATACAGCAGCCCCAGCATTTT. Translated, it gives CASSLEPIQQPQHF.

This chain joins TRBV11-2 and TRBJ2-1; 11 positions match TRBD2. After removal of 5 bases from V and 5 bases from J, the junction contained 5 bases not matched to a gene. Germline V gene lookup returns CDR1 SGHAT and CDR2 FQNNGV. This CDR3 comprises 15 residues. The CDR3 is CASSPGTSGNNEQFF. In nucleotides, the CDR3 is TGTGCCAGCAGCCCTGGGACTAGCGGAAACAATGAGCAGTTCTTC.

The rearrangement uses TRBV5-5 and TRBJ1-1; 10 nucleotides agree with TRBD1. In germline, CDR1 is SGHKS, CDR2 YYEKEE (reference sequence). J gave up 4 bases and V 5 bases, and 8 bases lay outside the gene matches. CDR3 length equals 15 residues. In DNA, the CDR3 is TGTGCCAGCAGTGCGGACAGGGGGGTTGCCACTGAAGCTTTCTTT. Translating it yields CASSADRGVATEAFF.

CDR3 region: CASGGQLNTEAFF. The CDR3 coding sequence is TGTGCCAGCGGGGGACAGTTGAACACTGAAGCTTTCTTT. J is TRBJ1-1 and V is TRBV6-5; 7 bases fit TRBD1. V was clipped by 8 bases and J by 0 bases; unmatched bases: 3. Germline V CDR1 and CDR2: MNHEY, SVGAGI. This CDR3 is built from 13 residues.

This clone was picked up one time. This chain links TRBV3-1 (or the pseudogene TRBV3-2) with TRBJ1-1, with D perhaps TRBD1 (5 bases). CDR1 and CDR2 from the germline V gene are LGHDT and YNNKEL (reference sequence). This CDR3 has 14 residues. Trimming took 2 bases from V and 6 from J, leaving 13 bases between them. Written as DNA, the CDR3 is TGTGCCAGCAGCCAACCGCAGGGTAATTCTGAAGCTTTCTTT. It encodes CASSQPQGNSEAFF.

The chain is built from TRBV12-5 and TRBJ2-3; no clear D. In germline, CDR1 is LGHNT, CDR2 FRNRAP. Trimming took off 2 bases at V and 2 bases at J, with 14 bases between the two ends. This CDR3 contains 16 residues. The CDR3 coding sequence is TGTGCTAGTGGTTTGTCCGTACTAAGGGACACAGATACGCAGTATTTT. Its protein is CASGLSVLRDTDTQYF.

This rearrangement joins TRBV5-1 to TRBJ2-1; 10 nucleotides align to TRBD2. Germline V CDR1 and CDR2: SGHRS, YFSETQ. The CDR3 covers 15 residues. Trimming cost V 4 bases and J 4 bases; bases outside gene matches: 5. CDR3 nucleotides: TGCGCCAGCAGCCTTCTAGCGGGAGAATACAATGAGCAGTTCTTC. Its translation is CASSLLAGEYNEQFF.

The rearrangement uses TRBV5-1 and TRBJ1-4; D call uncertain. V lost 3 bases to trimming and J lost 5 bases, with 11 bases between them. Germline-derived CDR1 and CDR2 are SGHRS and YFSETQ. This CDR3 comprises 14 residues. The CDR3: CASSWVGKNEKLFF. The CDR3 DNA reads as TGCGCCAGCAGCTGGGTGGGGAAGAATGAAAAACTGTTTTTT.